The TCR beta chain under discussion was sequenced for a study of blood T cell repertoires in COVID-19. Turning to the study itself: Whether acute or convalescent, the COVID-19 samples came from the United States, Italy and Spain. T cells, B-cell-depleted T cells, or PBMCs supplied cDNA or gDNA.

In the source study's methods: For nucleated cells, counts were estimated from reference gene primer amplification. TCRdb's copy holds only in-frame clones and misses some; the assay was immunoSEQ multiplex PCR. The DNA gave D and trimming, while V, J and clone size come from that table. This table has 65,000 to 90,000 clones, around 88% appearing once. Trimming took off 8 bases at V and 4 bases at J, with 12 bases between the two ends. Germline lookup yields CDR1 MNHEY and CDR2 SVGAGI. The CDR3 covers 13 residues. Sequencing input: peripheral blood. This chain joins TRBV6-5 and TRBJ1-5, with D tentatively TRBD1 (5 bases). This TCR was sampled from a man younger than 45 with acute or convalescent COVID-19. CDR3 DNA: TGTGCCAGCTCAGGAGGGGCGAATCAGCCCCAGCATTTT. Amino acids: CASSGGANQPQHF.